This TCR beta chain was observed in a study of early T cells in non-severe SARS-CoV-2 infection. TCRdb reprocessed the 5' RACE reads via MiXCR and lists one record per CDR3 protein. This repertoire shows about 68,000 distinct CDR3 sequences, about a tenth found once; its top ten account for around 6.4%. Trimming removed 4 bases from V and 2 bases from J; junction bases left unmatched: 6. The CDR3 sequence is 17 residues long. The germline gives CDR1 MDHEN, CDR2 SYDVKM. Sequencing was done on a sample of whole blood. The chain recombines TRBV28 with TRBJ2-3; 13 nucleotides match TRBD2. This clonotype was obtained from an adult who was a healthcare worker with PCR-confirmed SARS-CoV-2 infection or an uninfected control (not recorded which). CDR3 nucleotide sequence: TGTGCCAGCAGTTCCCCGGGACTAGCGGGATTCACAGATACGCAGTATTTT. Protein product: CASSSPGLAGFTDTQYF.